The 21 T cell receptor beta chains in this list originate from one sample, sequenced in a study of cytomegalovirus exposure and HLA in healthy donors. The PCR contained 60 Vbeta and 13 Jbeta primers. Repertoires were generated with immunoSEQ multiplex PCR, while TCRdb's copy carries only in-frame clones and drops some. Seen here are roughly 160,000 clones, 80% observed once, and the top ten hold approximately 1.2%. The sample comprised PBMCs. These receptors were obtained from a young man in good health and CMV-seronegative.

This clone was found once. The V and J genes are TRBV2 and TRBJ2-1, with 7 bases matching TRBD2. With V trimmed by 4 bases and J by 5 bases, 5 bases remained unmatched. CDR1 is SNHLY and CDR2 is FYNNEI in the germline V gene. This CDR3 region has 14 residues. For the CDR3, the DNA is TGTGCCAGCAGTGGGGCGGGAGCCCACAATGAGCAGTTCTTC. Amino acid sequence: CASSGAGAHNEQFF.

This chain links TRBV5-1 with TRBJ1-4; D is unresolved. Trimming pared 4 bases from V and 6 bases from J, leaving 19 bases between. Germline CDR1 and CDR2: SGHRS and YFSETQ. The CDR3 consists of 16 residues. CDR3 nucleotides: TGCGCCAGCAGCGGCGGGATTACTTGGCAGGATGAAAAACTGTTTTTT. It translates to CASSGGITWQDEKLFF.

The chain combines TRBV5-4 with TRBJ2-3; D is unresolved. Looked up from germline, CDR1 is SGHNT and CDR2 is YYREEE (reference sequence). This CDR3 contains 13 residues. Between the trimmed V and J ends, which lost 10 bases and 4 bases, there was a span of 16 bases. The CDR3 DNA sequence: TGTGCCGTATCATACGACCGGGCAGATACGCAGTATTTT. It specifies CAVSYDRADTQYF.

The gene calls are TRBV6-5 and TRBJ1-1, with D maybe TRBD1 (5 bases). Germline V gene sequence: CDR1 MNHEY, CDR2 SVGAGI. The ends were cut back, 0 bases at V and 1 base at J, with 9 bases in the middle. This CDR3 contains 15 residues. This CDR3 reads CASSYSTTGNTEAFF. CDR3 nucleotides: TGTGCCAGCAGTTACTCCACTACAGGGAACACTGAAGCTTTCTTT.

The genes are TRBV28 and TRBJ1-5, with D tentatively TRBD1 (6 bases). CDR3 length: 18 residues. The germline gives CDR1 MDHEN, CDR2 SYDVKM. V gave up 3 bases and J gave up 3 bases, with 21 bases separating them. CDR3 in DNA: TGTGCCAGCAGTTTTCCCAATAAAAGGACAGTAACCAATCAGCCCCAGCATTTT. Its protein product is CASSFPNKRTVTNQPQHF. Together with reference TRBV28 and TRBJ1-5, the CDR3 gives the full variable domain: DVKVTQSSRYLVKRTGEKVFLECVQDMDHENMFWYRQDPGLGLRLIYFSYDVKMKEKGDIPEGYSVSREKKERFSLILESASTNQTSMYLCASSFPNKRTVTNQPQHFGDGTRLSIL.

The V and J genes are TRBV4-3 and TRBJ2-7, with TRBD1 matching over 9 bases. The CDR3 is made up of 20 amino acids. CDR1 and CDR2 from the germline V gene are LGHNA and YSLEER. Trimming removed 3 bases from V and 2 bases from J; junction bases left unmatched: 20. CDR3 amino acids: CASSHWGGAAWTGDTYEQYF. The CDR3 region has the DNA TGCGCCAGCAGCCATTGGGGGGGGGCGGCTTGGACAGGGGATACCTACGAGCAGTACTTC.

The V and J genes are TRBV18 and TRBJ2-2, with TRBD1 as a possible D gene (6 bases). CDR1 and CDR2 (germline): KGHSH, LQKENI. This CDR3 region has 14 residues. V was shortened by 3 bases and J by 3 bases, with 8 bases between the two germline ends. CDR3 nucleotides: TGTGCCAGCTCACCGAACAGGGACACCGGGGAGCTGTTTTTT. Its translation is CASSPNRDTGELFF.

This clone was seen more than once but under ten times. The chain recombines TRBV7-9 with TRBJ2-7, with 7 positions matching TRBD2. Trimming cost V 4 bases and J 4 bases; bases outside gene matches: 4. The CDR3 totals 13 residues. Germline values: CDR1 SEHNR, CDR2 FQNEAQ (reference sequence). The CDR3 DNA reads as TGTGCCAGCAGCTGGGGGGGAGAATACGAGCAGTACTTC. Protein sequence: CASSWGGEYEQYF.

The gene calls are TRBV11-2 and TRBJ2-3; possibly TRBD2 for D (5 bases). Deletions cut 5 bases from V and 7 bases from J, with 10 bases between. Per germline, CDR1 SGHAT and CDR2 FQNNGV. This CDR3 is 12 amino acids long. The CDR3 protein is CASSPPGNTQYF. The CDR3 DNA sequence: TGTGCCAGCAGCCCACCCGGGAATACGCAGTATTTT.

The V call is TRBV7-6, the J call TRBJ2-7, with TRBD2 as a possible D gene (6 bases). The length of the CDR3 is 15 residues. V gave up 6 bases and J gave up 2 bases, with 17 bases separating them. Germline V gives CDR1 SGHVS, CDR2 FNYEAQ. The CDR3 bases are TGTGCCAGCAGACCCGAACCGGGGGTCCCCTACGAGCAGTACTTC. Amino acids: CASRPEPGVPYEQYF.

This clone has just one count. The V and J genes are TRBV5-5 and TRBJ2-1; 7 bases are a match to TRBD1. Germline trimming cut 2 bases from V and 7 bases from J; bases unmatched to any gene: 15. Germline values: CDR1 SGHKS, CDR2 YYEKEE (reference sequence). The CDR3 is 17 residues long. The CDR3 coding sequence is TGTGCCAGCAGCTTACGGTCCGGTCGACAGGGCTTGAATGAGCAGTTCTTC. This gives the protein CASSLRSGRQGLNEQFF.

The V and J genes are TRBV7-2 and TRBJ2-3; 12 bases line up with TRBD2. Trimming took 4 bases from V and 2 from J; bases not matched to a gene: 7. This CDR3 is 17 amino acids long. Germline CDR1 reads SGHTA; CDR2 reads FQGNSA. The CDR3, as DNA: TGTGCCAGCAGCTCGCAACTAGCGGGGGGTCTCACAGATACGCAGTATTTT. Protein sequence: CASSSQLAGGLTDTQYF.

V and J are TRBV18 and TRBJ2-7; D uncertain. Per germline, CDR1 KGHSH and CDR2 LQKENI. CDR3 length: 13 residues. V lost 3 bases and J lost 2, with 8 bases in between. The CDR3 DNA sequence: TGTGCCAGCTCACCGGCCCCGACCTACGAGCAGTACTTC. It is translated as CASSPAPTYEQYF.

The rearrangement uses TRBV29-1 and TRBJ1-1, with D maybe TRBD1 (5 bases). The germline V gene encodes CDR1 SQVTM and CDR2 ANQGSEA. CDR3 size: 12 residues. Trimming stripped 7 bases from V and 4 bases from J, with 13 bases between. The chain's CDR3 is CSDTRGGTEAFF. The CDR3 region has the DNA TGCAGCGACACCCGCGGGGGCACTGAAGCTTTCTTT.

CDR3 residues: CATTFHWRSSYEQYF. CDR3 bases: TGTGCCACCACTTTTCATTGGAGGAGCTCCTACGAGCAGTACTTC. The chain employs TRBV7-4 and TRBJ2-7; weak D call: TRBD2 (5 bases). The CDR3 contains 15 residues. Germline-derived CDR1 and CDR2 are SGHVT and SQSDAQ. The germline V and J ends were trimmed by 10 bases and 0 bases, with 19 bases remaining between them.

This sequence joins TRBV30 and TRBJ2-7; 10 bases map to TRBD2. CDR1 is GTSNPN, CDR2 SVGIG, per germline (reference sequence). V gave up 3 bases and J gave up 3 bases; unmatched junction bases: 11. This CDR3 spans 16 amino acids. The DNA for the CDR3 is TGTGCCTGGAGAGAAACAAGACTAGCGGGTCACTACGAGCAGTACTTC. The encoded protein is CAWRETRLAGHYEQYF.

The gene calls are TRBV30 and TRBJ1-6, with 9 bases aligning to TRBD1. V trimming: 2 bases; J trimming: 8 bases; junction bases outside the gene matches: 10. CDR1 is GTSNPN, CDR2 SVGIG, per germline (reference sequence). The CDR3 sequence is 16 residues long. CDR3 DNA sequence: TGTGCCTGGAGTCCCCCCAGGACAGGGGTGGATTCACCCCTCCACTTT. It codes for CAWSPPRTGVDSPLHF.

The genes are TRBV7-2 and TRBJ2-1, with D tentatively TRBD1 (5 bases). V shed 4 bases and J shed 5 bases, with 12 bases lying between them. The CDR3 has 14 residues. Germline V CDR1 and CDR2: SGHTA, FQGNSA. The CDR3 loop reads CASSSVGRDNEQFF. In DNA form, the CDR3 reads TGTGCCAGCAGCTCGGTCGGCAGGGACAATGAGCAGTTCTTC.

The genes are TRBV6-5 and TRBJ2-7, with D perhaps TRBD2 (6 bases). CDR1 and CDR2 from the germline V gene are MNHEY and SVGAGI. The CDR3 sequence is 14 residues long. The germline V and J ends were trimmed by 4 bases and 5 bases, with 15 bases remaining between them. The CDR3 is CASSSWGEVHEQYF. The CDR3 region has the DNA TGTGCCAGCAGTTCATGGGGGGAAGTCCACGAGCAGTACTTC.

The CDR3 sequence is CASGPGQGFYEQYF. The CDR3 DNA reads as TGTGCCAGCGGACCGGGACAGGGGTTCTACGAGCAGTACTTC. The genes are TRBV25-1 and TRBJ2-7; 10 bases line up with TRBD1. The CDR3 totals 14 residues. J was trimmed by 3 bases and V by 8 bases; bases with no gene match: 7. CDR1 and CDR2 (germline): MGHDK, SYGVNS.

The V gene is TRBV28, the J gene TRBJ1-2; no reliable D call. Germline-derived CDR1 and CDR2 are MDHEN and SYDVKM. This CDR3 spans 13 amino acids. Trimming shortened V by 6 bases and J by 4 bases, and 12 bases separated the two germline ends. CDR3 DNA: TGTGCCAGCAGGCCACCCCTATTCTATGGCTACACCTTC. The encoded protein is CASRPPLFYGYTF.